This TCR beta chain was sequenced for a study of blood T cells in healthy people across ages. Notes on the study in general: A conclusive naive versus antigen-experienced comparison was prevented by the unsorted PBMCs.

The CDR3 loop spans 17 amino acids. The V segment lost 2 bases and the J segment 1 base; nucleotides outside the gene matches: 7. A second PCR of about 7 to 12 cycles used a sample-barcoded 5' primer and a J-beta primer mix. Using its own MiXCR run on the 5' RACE reads, TCRdb lists one record per CDR3 protein. The profile covers about 1.8 million distinct CDR3 sequences, with roughly 52% appearing a single time and approximately 2% taken by the ten largest. This clonotype has just a few counts. Its cognate antigen is unknown. The sequenced sample consisted of blood. The TCR was taken from a woman in her 40s in good health. The chain joins TRBV12-3 or TRBV12-4 to TRBJ2-3; TRBD2 aligns across 9 bases. The CDR3 sequence is CASSLRPASGGTDTQYF. In nucleotides, the CDR3 is TGTGCCAGCAGTTTAAGACCTGCTAGCGGGGGCACAGATACGCAGTATTTT.